This T cell receptor beta chain was documented in a study of cytomegalovirus exposure and HLA in healthy donors. Findings and limits, study-wide: In vitro confirmation showed a few CMV-associated chains to be CMV antigen specific. Serostatus for CMV was the only available immune exposure information. An analysis done earlier found most TCR beta V segments productive about 90% or about 30% of the time.

V lost 1 base, J lost 0 bases, and 8 bases stayed unmatched. Germline CDR1 is SGHDN and CDR2 is FVKESK. The CDR3 has 17 residues. Researchers ran the PCR with 60 Vbeta and 13 Jbeta primers. The protocol was immunoSEQ multiplex PCR, while the TCRdb copy is restricted to in-frame clones and leaves out a portion. The sample consists of 80,000 to 130,000 clones, approximately 73% of them appearing once. As to this clone: Its antigen is unknown.

Specimen: PBMCs. The sequence came from a woman aged 45 to 65 in good health and CMV-seropositive. This chain joins TRBV14 and TRBJ1-1; 7 bases are shared with TRBD1. DNA of the CDR3: TGTGCCAGCAGCCAAGGGAGGTTGACAGGGATGAACACTGAAGCTTTCTTT. Amino acids: CASSQGRLTGMNTEAFF.